This T cell receptor beta chain was captured by sequencing in a study of blood T cell repertoires in COVID-19. At the level of the study: Samples taken during acute and convalescent COVID-19 were collected in the United States, Italy and Spain. Sample material is recorded as cDNA or gDNA derived from T cells, B-cell-depleted T cells, or PBMCs.

Germline lookup yields CDR1 SGHAT and CDR2 FQNNGV. Trimming removed 4 bases from V and 3 bases from J; junction bases left unmatched: 5. This CDR3 spans 14 amino acids. In the original processing: Amplification of reference gene primers provided the estimated nucleated cell counts. Produced via immunoSEQ multiplex PCR; TCRdb's table is partial and in-frame only. The V and J calls and clone size are taken from that table; D and trimming were inferred from the DNA. The sample holds 150,000 to 200,000 clones, roughly four fifths seen once. Input material: peripheral blood. V and J are TRBV11-2 and TRBJ1-2; the match to TRBD1 covers 7 bases. This sequence originates from a man aged 60-69 years with active or convalescent COVID-19. CDR3 in amino acids: CASSSRQGDYGYTF. The CDR3, as DNA: TGTGCCAGCAGCTCCCGACAGGGCGACTATGGCTACACCTTC.